This T cell receptor (beta chain) came from a study of T cells after posttransplantation cyclophosphamide. Broader study findings: TRB clonality was highly associated with recipient CMV seropositivity and reactivation.

The related graft donor's blood sample was taken on the day of bone marrow donation. The assay was immunoSEQ multiplex PCR, and TCRdb's table has in-frame clones only and misses some. The sample records under 75,000 clones, about 93% being singletons. As for this clone: Its matching antigen is unknown.

The sample consisted of PBMCs. The source of this sequence is a woman under 40 in good health and a related stem cell transplant donor.

The CDR3 spells CASRTNSENYGYTF. CDR3 nucleotide sequence: TGCGCCAGCAGGACCAATTCGGAAAACTATGGCTACACCTTC. V is TRBV5-1 and J is TRBJ1-2, with unresolved D. V was pared by 5 bases and J by 2 bases, with 13 bases between. The CDR3 sequence is 14 residues long. CDR1 is SGHRS, CDR2 YFSETQ, per germline.